The present T cell receptor beta chain was sequenced within a study of blood T cell repertoires in COVID-19. CDR1 is MNHEY and CDR2 is SVGAGI in the germline V gene. Trimming shortened V by 0 bases and J by 7 bases, and 13 bases separated the two germline ends. The CDR3 sequence is 15 residues long. Original methodology: The authors estimated nucleated cell counts from reference gene primer amplification. Clones were read by immunoSEQ multiplex PCR, and TCRdb kept only the in-frame ones, dropping some. The V and J calls and clone size come from that table; D and trimming were worked out from the DNA. The sample yields 110,000 to 150,000 clones, roughly 89% seen once.

The rearrangement uses TRBV6-5 and TRBJ1-5, with D unresolved. This receptor was obtained from a woman aged 40 to 55 with acute or convalescent COVID-19. Sequenced: peripheral blood. This chain's CDR3 is CASSYSFRLLQPQHF. CDR3 in DNA: TGTGCCAGCAGTTACTCCTTCAGACTACTACAGCCCCAGCATTTT.